This T cell receptor (beta chain) emerged from a study of spatial heterogeneity in lung cancer. The CDR3 contains 16 residues. The germline V and J ends were trimmed by 0 bases and 1 base, with 12 bases remaining between them. Per germline, CDR1 SGHTA and CDR2 FQGNSA. Broader study findings: For expanded intratumoral alpha and beta TCRs, counts tracked tumor mutation counts.

TCRdb used MiXCR to reprocess the 5' RACE reads, holding one entry per CDR3 protein. Among 18,000 or so distinct CDR3 sequences listed, around 6.5% were seen once. This clonotype was found many times. The antigen is unknown. Time point specified: sample taken at primary tumor resection. A total of around 76 untreated early-stage non-small cell lung cancer patients served as donors. Frozen PBMC, nontumor lung or tumor provided whole RNA, which was sequenced unsorted. The source is a female donor with early-stage non-small cell lung cancer. The chain combines TRBV7-2 with TRBJ2-5; D may be TRBD2 (6 bases). Material: lung tumor tissue, obtained at surgery. This chain's CDR3 is CASSLAGTCGQETQYF. The CDR3 bases are TGTGCCAGCAGCTTAGCTGGGACTTGCGGCCAAGAGACCCAGTACTTC.